The 16 T cell receptor beta chains below all came from one sample that was sequenced in a study of blood T cell repertoires in COVID-19. Produced via immunoSEQ multiplex PCR; TCRdb's table is partial and in-frame only. The repertoire holds about 280,000 clones, with approximately 82% as singletons. What was sequenced was PBMCs or T cells enriched from blood (not recorded which). The receptors were sampled from a man aged 40-50 years who had been exposed to COVID-19.

The chain combines TRBV5-1 with TRBJ2-5; tentative D call: TRBD2 (6 bases). Per germline, CDR1 SGHRS and CDR2 YFSETQ. Trimming left V 4 bases short and J 5 bases short, with 15 bases between. The CDR3 contains 14 residues. The CDR3 region is CASSGIDRGETQYF. DNA for the CDR3: TGCGCCAGCAGCGGTATCGACCGGGGGGAGACCCAGTACTTC.

This clone was detected only once. The V and J genes are TRBV27 and TRBJ2-1; TRBD2 matches 7 bases. With 4 bases clipped from V and 9 bases from J, the junction kept 9 bases outside the gene matches. Germline assignment: CDR1 MNHEY and CDR2 SMNVEV (reference sequence). This CDR3 comprises 14 residues. The DNA of the CDR3 is TGTGCCAGCAGTTGGATGGGCGGGAGCATTGAGCAGTTCTTC. Its translation is CASSWMGGSIEQFF.

V is TRBV25-1 and J is TRBJ1-1; the D is unclear. CDR1 MGHDK and CDR2 SYGVNS come from the germline V gene. V was shortened by 4 bases and J by 2 bases, with 11 bases between the two germline ends. CDR3 length equals 14 residues. The CDR3 DNA is TGTGCCAGCAGTGCCTATTGGGCTAACACTGAAGCTTTCTTT. Translation gives CASSAYWANTEAFF.

The J gene is TRBJ1-2, the V gene TRBV7-9, with D tentatively TRBD1 (5 bases). Germline values: CDR1 SEHNR, CDR2 FQNEAQ (reference sequence). V lost 5 bases and J lost 6, with 13 bases in between. The length of the CDR3 is 13 residues. CDR3 in amino acids: CASSPDSVDGYTF. The CDR3 bases are TGTGCCAGCAGCCCCGACAGCGTAGATGGCTACACCTTC.

The chain carries TRBV6-5 and TRBJ1-3, with D possibly TRBD1 on 6 matching bases. CDR3 length: 13 amino acids. V was shortened by 5 bases and J by 8 bases, with 13 bases between the two germline ends. Germline values: CDR1 MNHEY, CDR2 SVGAGI. CDR3: CASSRTAVDTIYF. The CDR3 coding sequence is TGTGCCAGCAGTAGGACAGCGGTGGACACCATATATTTT.

The chain is built from TRBV6-1 and TRBJ1-1; weak D call: TRBD1 (5 bases). Trimming removed 2 bases from V and 4 bases from J, with 11 bases in between. Germline values: CDR1 MNHNS, CDR2 SASEGT. CDR3 length equals 14 residues. CDR3 DNA: TGTGCCAGCAGTGAACGGGGGTTCGTCACTGAAGCTTTCTTT. It codes for CASSERGFVTEAFF.

V is TRBV7-2 and J is TRBJ1-5; D is possibly TRBD1 (5 bases). CDR1 and CDR2 from the germline V gene are SGHTA and FQGNSA. This CDR3 has 14 amino acids. V shed 3 bases and J shed 5 bases, with 11 bases lying between them. The CDR3 is CASSLGQGYQPQHF. In DNA, the CDR3 is TGTGCCAGCAGCTTGGGTCAGGGCTATCAGCCCCAGCATTTT.

The rearrangement links TRBV2 to TRBJ1-1; TRBD1 is a possible D gene (6 bases). Trimming took 7 bases from V and 0 from J, leaving 12 bases between them. The CDR3 is 14 residues long. Germline values: CDR1 SNHLY, CDR2 FYNNEI. The CDR3 reads CASIRTVLNTEAFF. CDR3 in DNA: TGTGCCAGCATAAGGACAGTACTGAACACTGAAGCTTTCTTT.

The gene calls are TRBV30 and TRBJ1-2, with 8 bases fitting TRBD1. The CDR3 length is 13 residues. Germline V gene data show CDR1 as GTSNPN and CDR2 as SVGIG (reference sequence). The ends lost 5 bases at V and 4 bases at J; junction bases unmatched: 6. Written as DNA, the CDR3 is TGTGCCTGGGGACAGGGCGGGGGCTATGGCTACACCTTC. Its translation: CAWGQGGGYGYTF.

This clone was detected a few times. The rearrangement joins TRBV29-1 to TRBJ1-1; D remains ambiguous. The CDR3 consists of 12 residues. Trimming took off 2 bases at V and 1 base at J, with 5 bases between the two ends. Germline lookup yields CDR1 SQVTM and CDR2 ANQGSEA. CDR3 loop: CSVESENTEAFF. In nucleotides, the CDR3 is TGCAGCGTTGAATCAGAGAACACTGAAGCTTTCTTT.

The V gene is TRBV29-1, the J gene TRBJ2-3, with 11 bases aligning to TRBD1. CDR1 is SQVTM, CDR2 ANQGSEA, per germline. The CDR3 is made up of 17 amino acids. After removal of 7 bases from V and 0 bases from J, the junction contained 12 bases not matched to a gene. The CDR3 nucleotides are TGCAGCGCCGGGACAGGGGGAAAGTTTTCTAGCACAGATACGCAGTATTTT. Protein: CSAGTGGKFSSTDTQYF.

This CDR3 is CAIRVDTPTPTQYF. CDR3 bases: TGTGCCATCAGGGTCGACACACCAACCCCTACGCAGTATTTT. The J gene is TRBJ2-3, the V gene TRBV10-3; D is undetermined. Germline V gene sequence: CDR1 ENHRY, CDR2 SYGVKD. V was cut by 6 bases and J by 8 bases, with 18 bases left in between. This CDR3 spans 14 amino acids.

V and J are TRBV3-1 (or the pseudogene TRBV3-2) and TRBJ1-3; weak D call: TRBD1 (6 bases). Germline lookup yields CDR1 LGHDT and CDR2 YNNKEL (reference sequence). The CDR3 is 16 residues long. V lost 1 base, J lost 2 bases, and 12 bases lay in between. In nucleotides, the CDR3 is TGTGCCAGCAGCCAAGGGGGATGGACAGCTGGAAACACCATATATTTT. This translates into CASSQGGWTAGNTIYF.

The chain recombines TRBV27 with TRBJ2-4; no reliable D call. Germline V lookup: CDR1 MNHEY, CDR2 SMNVEV (reference sequence). V gave up 7 bases and J gave up 0 bases, with 10 bases separating them. The CDR3 totals 14 residues. The CDR3 region has the DNA TGTGCCAGCACGAGTGTACTAGCCAAAAACATTCAGTACTTC. It specifies CASTSVLAKNIQYF.

The rearrangement links TRBV27 to TRBJ1-5; a possible D gene is TRBD1 (5 bases). CDR1 is MNHEY and CDR2 is SMNVEV in the germline V gene (reference sequence). Trimming pared 4 bases from V and 2 bases from J, leaving 6 bases between. This CDR3 has 13 residues. The CDR3 region is CASSWGGNQPQHF. The CDR3 DNA sequence: TGTGCCAGCAGTTGGGGGGGCAATCAGCCCCAGCATTTT.

The chain recombines TRBV6-2 or TRBV6-3 with TRBJ2-5; TRBD2 is a possible D gene (6 bases). The length of the CDR3 is 13 residues. In germline, CDR1 is MNHEY, CDR2 SVGEGT. V was shortened by 5 bases and J by 4 bases, with 11 bases between the two germline ends. CDR3 nucleotide sequence: TGTGCCAGCAGTAGGGGACTCGGAGAGACCCAGTACTTC. Protein sequence: CASSRGLGETQYF.